This T cell receptor (beta chain) was documented in a study of T cells in Graves' hyperthyroidism and ophthalmopathy. Findings of the study overall: For ophthalmopathy, model prediction preceded onset by a median approximately 6 months. From stable hyperthyroidism, ophthalmopathy was set apart by a 13 V-J model.

The diagnoses drew upon clinical symptoms, serum thyroxine and TRAb, thyroid ultrasound and orbital computed tomography. An approximately 9.8 ml volume of fresh peripheral blood provided the PBMCs. Amplified TCR beta CDR3 regions came from RNA transcripts. With the HTBI primer set, the TCR CDR3 went through a first round of RT-PCR. Via MiXCR, TCRdb re-called the multiplex PCR reads, giving one row per CDR3 protein. The sample consists of approximately 560,000 distinct CDR3 sequences, approximately 14% of them appearing once. This clonotype was seen at least ten times. No antigen is known for it. The V and J ends lost 2 bases and 4 bases respectively, with 3 bases between them. Germline V CDR1 and CDR2: DFQATT, SNEGSKA (reference sequence). The CDR3 is 10 amino acids.

The sample was blood. The V gene is TRBV20-1, the J gene TRBJ2-7; D not resolved. The receptor comes from a woman aged 25 to 39 with Graves' hyperthyroidism. CDR3 nucleotide sequence: TGCAGTGCTAGATTGTACGAGCAGTACTTC. Encoded protein: CSARLYEQYF.